Listed here is a single T cell receptor (beta chain). The sample is drawn from a study of human T cells and chemical hapten exposure. Time point specified: pre-sensitization, week 0. Treatment meaning: therapeutic diphenylcyclopropenone sensitization with weekly scalp DPC. Alopecia patients, 18 to 70 years old and DPC-suitable, served as donors. Total RNA was isolated from whole blood that had not been fractionated. CDR1 MNHEY and CDR2 SVGAGI come from the germline V gene. Trimming took 1 base from V and 8 from J; bases not matched to a gene: 11. The CDR3 totals 17 residues. MiXCR was run by TCRdb on the RACE reads, yielding one entry per CDR3 protein. The sample includes fewer than 350,000 distinct CDR3 sequences, over 7.5% of them seen just once.

The origin of this receptor is a man between 18 and 29 years old with alopecia areata. Some clones in this sample may be carry-over from other donors' samples. This material consisted of whole blood, taken in connection with sensitization to the hapten diphenylcyclopropenone (DPC). V gene TRBV6-5 combines with J gene TRBJ1-1, with TRBD1 matching over 12 bases. The CDR3 reads CASSYLGTGGHIPEAFF. CDR3 in DNA: TGTGCCAGCAGTTACTTAGGGACAGGGGGCCACATACCCGAAGCTTTCTTT.